The 10 T cell receptor beta chains listed next were all sequenced from one sample in a study of OX40 agonist ivuxolimab in advanced cancers. The library came from the immunoSEQ multiplex PCR assay. TCRdb limited this immuneACCESS table to in-frame rearrangements with V and J called. A share of clones is missing; checked studies link under half to unresolved V genes, and the rest is unexplained. This sample has roughly 90,000 clones in its table, and more than 75% of those were observed once. In total, the top ten clones hold 0.6% to 0.75% of the sample. The sample here was CD4+ or CD8+ T cells sorted from blood, taken in a trial of the OX40 agonist ivuxolimab. Receptors originate from an adult with an advanced solid tumor such as melanoma, head and neck, liver or kidney cancer.

This clone occurred once. The rearrangement links TRBV10-3 to TRBJ1-2; weak D call: TRBD1 (6 bases). Germline V lookup: CDR1 ENHRY, CDR2 SYGVKD. The CDR3 loop spans 13 amino acids. The V and J ends lost 2 bases and 4 bases respectively, with 8 bases between them. CDR3 sequence: CAISEDRTYGYTF. The CDR3, as DNA: TGTGCCATCAGTGAGGACAGGACCTATGGCTACACCTTC.

The genes are TRBV7-2 and TRBJ2-7, with D perhaps being TRBD1 or TRBD2 (6 bases each). The CDR3 extends over 15 amino acids. The germline gives CDR1 SGHTA, CDR2 FQGNSA. The V and J ends lost 1 base and 0 bases respectively, with 10 bases between them. As DNA, the CDR3 is TGTGCCAGCAGCTTAGGGGGGGCGGGCTCCTACGAGCAGTACTTC. It specifies CASSLGGAGSYEQYF. Full variable domain (missing parts from reference TRBV7-2 and TRBJ2-7): GAGVSQSPSNKVTEKGKDVELRCDPISGHTALYWYRQSLGQGLEFLIYFQGNSAPDKSGLPSDRFSAERTGGSVSTLTIQRTQQEDSAVYLCASSLGGAGSYEQYFGPGTRLTVT.

The chain recombines TRBV7-2 with TRBJ1-1; tentatively, D is TRBD1 (5 bases). The CDR3 has 17 residues. Germline V gene sequence: CDR1 SGHTA, CDR2 FQGNSA. Trimming cost V 0 bases and J 0 bases, with 14 bases left between them. CDR3 loop: CASSLALGVGMNTEAFF. The CDR3 DNA follows: TGTGCCAGCAGCTTAGCTTTAGGGGTGGGAATGAACACTGAAGCTTTCTTT.

This sequence joins TRBV29-1 and TRBJ1-2; D is unresolved. Trimming removed 4 bases at V and 3 bases at J, with 9 bases between. Per germline, CDR1 SQVTM and CDR2 ANQGSEA. This CDR3 is 12 amino acids long. This chain's CDR3 is CSVATVDYGYTF. The CDR3 DNA is TGCAGCGTTGCAACGGTTGACTATGGCTACACCTTC.

The V call is TRBV6-4, the J call TRBJ1-5; D not certain. V lost 7 bases to trimming and J lost 2 bases, with 15 bases between them. CDR1 is MRHNA, CDR2 SNTAGT, per germline. CDR3 length: 15 residues. DNA for the CDR3: TGTGCCAGCACCGTTTTACGCGGGTGCAATCAGCCCCAGCATTTT. This codes for CASTVLRGCNQPQHF.

The chain uses TRBV11-3 and TRBJ2-7; weak D call: TRBD2 (5 bases). The germline V and J ends were trimmed by 5 bases and 7 bases, with 24 bases remaining between them. CDR1 is SGHNT, CDR2 YENEEA, per germline. This CDR3 contains 16 residues. The CDR3 DNA follows: TGTGCCAGCAGCCTAACCCAAACTAGAACGGGCATGGAGCAGTACTTC. Its translation: CASSLTQTRTGMEQYF.

The chain combines TRBV18 with TRBJ1-1, with no clear D. CDR1 and CDR2 from the germline V gene are KGHSH and LQKENI. The length of the CDR3 is 14 residues. V lost 3 bases, J lost 2 bases, and 10 bases lay in between. In nucleotides, the CDR3 is TGTGCCAGCTCACCCCAAGCGGTAAACACTGAAGCTTTCTTT. Translated: CASSPQAVNTEAFF.

The J gene is TRBJ1-5, the V gene TRBV19, with D perhaps TRBD1 (6 bases). The length of the CDR3 is 15 residues. The germline gives CDR1 LNHDA, CDR2 SQIVND (reference sequence). Between the trimmed V and J ends, which lost 4 bases and 5 bases, there was a span of 15 bases. The CDR3 loop is CASSTFQGYDQPQHF. The CDR3, as DNA: TGTGCCAGTAGTACATTTCAGGGGTACGATCAGCCCCAGCATTTT.

As regards this clone: One junction end disagrees with the germline gene, perhaps due to a read error. The rearrangement links TRBV5-6 to TRBJ2-7; D is unclear. This CDR3 comprises 13 residues. Germline CDR1 is SGHDT and CDR2 is YYEEEE. The CDR3 protein is CASSLRASNEQYF. The CDR3 DNA sequence: TGTGCCAGCAGCCTAAGGGCCTCCAACGAGCAGTACTTC.

The chain carries TRBV27 and TRBJ1-6; TRBD1 aligns across 10 bases. The CDR3 is 15 amino acids. Per the germline V gene, CDR1 is MNHEY and CDR2 is SMNVEV (reference sequence). Unmatched junction bases numbered 5, after V lost 3 bases and J lost 9 bases. The CDR3, as DNA: TGTGCCAGCAGTTTCCCTGGACAGGGGGGTTCACCCCTCCACTTT. It is translated as CASSFPGQGGSPLHF.